Shown below are 17 T cell receptor beta chains from a single sample sequenced in a study of T cell responses to AZD1222 COVID-19 vaccine (dated by TCRdb to the early 2020s). The sample's time point label, decoded: baseline before first vaccination. Libraries were made using the immunoSEQ multiplex PCR assay. The table comes from immuneACCESS by way of TCRdb, which keeps in-frame sequences with V and J called. Part of the clones is missing from these tables; in studies checked, under half for an unresolved V gene and the rest for unknown reasons. The sample table lists more than 100,000 clones, over 75% of them with a count of one. The top ten clonotypes cover roughly 7.4% of the sample. The sequencing used peripheral blood, collected on day 0 of AZD1222 vaccination. Receptors were obtained from an adult in good health.

The rearrangement links TRBV9 to TRBJ2-7; tentatively, D is TRBD1 (6 bases). This CDR3 spans 14 amino acids. V dropped 1 base and J dropped 5 bases, with 13 bases sitting between them. CDR1 and CDR2 (germline): SGDLS, YYNGEE. In DNA, the CDR3 is TGTGCCAGCAGCGTAAGTCCAGGGGACCACGAGCAGTACTTC. As protein: CASSVSPGDHEQYF.

The gene calls are TRBV18 and TRBJ2-3; D ambiguous. The CDR3 is made up of 18 amino acids. The germline V and J ends were trimmed by 0 bases and 0 bases, with 16 bases remaining between them. CDR1 and CDR2 from the germline V gene are KGHSH and LQKENI. The CDR3 spells CASSPPSPPTRSTDTQYF. The CDR3 DNA sequence: TGTGCCAGCTCACCACCGTCCCCACCGACGAGAAGCACAGATACGCAGTATTTT.

This chain links TRBV24-1 with TRBJ1-1; possible D gene TRBD1, 5 bases. CDR1 is KGHDR, CDR2 SFDVKD, per germline. This CDR3 has 14 residues. The V end lost 9 bases, the J end lost 2 bases, and 15 bases lay between the germline ends. CDR3 bases: TGTGCCACCGCGAACTTAAGGGGAAACACTGAAGCTTTCTTT. Its translation: CATANLRGNTEAFF.

This clone has a single count. V gene TRBV12-5 combines with J gene TRBJ1-2, with 7 bases identical to TRBD1. Trimming took 7 bases from V and 8 from J; bases not matched to a gene: 13. Germline V gene lookup returns CDR1 LGHNT and CDR2 FRNRAP. This CDR3 is 14 amino acids long. Written as DNA, the CDR3 is TGTGCTAGTGTTCGGCCCCCCGGACAGGCGGGCTACACCTTC. This encodes CASVRPPGQAGYTF.

V and J are TRBV5-1 and TRBJ2-3; D might be TRBD2 (5 bases). Germline-derived CDR1 and CDR2 are SGHRS and YFSETQ. Trimming took 0 bases from V and 3 from J, leaving 11 bases between them. This CDR3 comprises 15 residues. CDR3 sequence (DNA): TGCGCCAGCAGCTTGGCCGGGGTTAGAACAGATACGCAGTATTTT. This encodes CASSLAGVRTDTQYF.

CDR3 residues: CASTPGQGARNEQFF. CDR3 in DNA: TGCGCCAGTACACCGGGACAGGGGGCGAGGAATGAGCAGTTCTTC. The chain employs TRBV5-1 and TRBJ2-1; 12 bases are shared with TRBD1. Trimming cost V 8 bases and J 7 bases; bases outside gene matches: 10. The CDR3 covers 15 residues. CDR1 is SGHRS, CDR2 YFSETQ, per germline.

This clone was counted only a few times. CDR3 sequence: CASSYPDSFGRYIQYF. Here the CDR3 DNA reads TGTGCCAGCAGTTACCCGGACAGTTTTGGACGATACATTCAGTACTTC. This chain links TRBV6-2 or TRBV6-3 with TRBJ2-4; TRBD1 is a possible D gene (6 bases). Germline assignment: CDR1 MNHEY and CDR2 SVGEGT. Trimming removed 2 bases from V and 8 bases from J, with 19 bases in between. This CDR3 is built from 16 residues.

The chain carries TRBV5-6 and TRBJ2-1; a possible D gene is TRBD2 (5 bases). The ends were cut back, 7 bases at V and 0 bases at J, with 17 bases in the middle. The CDR3 loop spans 16 amino acids. CDR1 is SGHDT, CDR2 YYEEEE, per germline. CDR3 nucleotide sequence: TGTGCCAGCCATCAAAGGACTTTCTACTCCTACAATGAGCAGTTCTTC. The encoded protein is CASHQRTFYSYNEQFF.

V is TRBV5-1 and J is TRBJ1-1; TRBD1 might be the D (5 bases). Germline V CDR1 and CDR2: SGHRS, YFSETQ. The V and J ends lost 2 bases and 1 base respectively, with 12 bases between them. This CDR3 region has 15 residues. CDR3 protein: CASSLLPGTNTEAFF. CDR3 in DNA: TGCGCCAGCAGCTTATTACCCGGGACGAACACTGAAGCTTTCTTT.

V usage is TRBV15 and J usage is TRBJ2-4, with TRBD1 identical over 7 bases. The CDR3 loop spans 18 amino acids. The germline CDR1 and CDR2 sequences are LNHNV and YYDKDF (reference sequence). Losses at the gene ends were 2 bases for V and 2 bases for J; bases not matched to a gene: 12. CDR3 region: CATSRPTGARSTKNIQYF. CDR3 DNA sequence: TGTGCCACCAGCAGACCTACAGGGGCCAGGTCGACCAAAAACATTCAGTACTTC.

V is TRBV7-2 and J is TRBJ1-1; weak D call: TRBD1 (5 bases). The CDR3 is made up of 17 amino acids. V was trimmed by 7 bases and J by 10 bases, leaving 31 bases between them. From germline, CDR1 is SGHTA and CDR2 FQGNSA. CDR3 nucleotide sequence: TGTGCCAGCACCCAAAGGGAGTTCAGGGTAGGGGACCTCGTAGCTTTCTTT. This translates into CASTQREFRVGDLVAFF.

The chain couples TRBV7-9 to TRBJ2-5; maybe TRBD1 (6 bases). This CDR3 region has 14 residues. Germline CDR1 is SEHNR and CDR2 is FQNEAQ (reference sequence). V was trimmed by 3 bases and J by 4 bases, leaving 12 bases between them. As DNA, the CDR3 is TGTGCCAGCAGCTTGGATACAGGGAGAGAGACCCAGTACTTC. It translates to CASSLDTGRETQYF.

The chain links TRBV6-1 to TRBJ2-3; no clear D gene. Germline V gives CDR1 MNHNS, CDR2 SASEGT. V was pared by 2 bases and J by 2 bases, with 11 bases between. The CDR3 spans 15 residues. This chain's CDR3 is CASSETVAYTDTQYF. In nucleotides, the CDR3 is TGTGCCAGCAGTGAAACCGTAGCTTACACAGATACGCAGTATTTT.

J is TRBJ1-4 and V is TRBV27; TRBD1 might be the D (5 bases). The length of the CDR3 is 15 residues. Germline V lookup: CDR1 MNHEY, CDR2 SMNVEV (reference sequence). V was trimmed by 5 bases and J by 8 bases, leaving 18 bases between them. This CDR3 is CASSPSPGRGEKLFF. The CDR3 DNA is TGTGCCAGCAGTCCAAGTCCAGGGCGGGGGGAAAAACTGTTTTTT.

This rearrangement joins TRBV6-5 to TRBJ1-3, with a possible D match to TRBD1 (5 bases). With 0 bases removed from V and 2 bases from J, the gap between germline ends came to 11 bases. From germline, CDR1 is MNHEY and CDR2 SVGAGI. CDR3 size: 16 residues. The CDR3 loop is CASSYSGGATGNTIYF. The DNA for the CDR3 is TGTGCCAGCAGTTACTCGGGCGGGGCTACTGGAAACACCATATATTTT.

This chain links TRBV25-1 with TRBJ2-3; 8 nucleotides line up with TRBD2. The V gene end was trimmed by 6 bases and the J gene end by 2 bases; junction bases not matched to a gene: 13. Germline assignment: CDR1 MGHDK and CDR2 SYGVNS. CDR3 length equals 17 residues. The chain's CDR3 is CASSLRGAGGYTDTQYF. In DNA, the CDR3 is TGTGCCAGCAGCCTTCGGGGGGCGGGAGGCTACACAGATACGCAGTATTTT.

This clone occurred once. The V call is TRBV5-1, the J call TRBJ1-6; no reliable D call. CDR3 length equals 14 residues. V was shortened by 0 bases and J by 7 bases, with 8 bases between the two germline ends. Germline loops: CDR1 SGHRS, CDR2 YFSETQ. This chain's CDR3 is CASSLEVSNSPLHF. CDR3 DNA sequence: TGCGCCAGCAGCTTGGAGGTATCCAATTCACCCCTCCACTTT.